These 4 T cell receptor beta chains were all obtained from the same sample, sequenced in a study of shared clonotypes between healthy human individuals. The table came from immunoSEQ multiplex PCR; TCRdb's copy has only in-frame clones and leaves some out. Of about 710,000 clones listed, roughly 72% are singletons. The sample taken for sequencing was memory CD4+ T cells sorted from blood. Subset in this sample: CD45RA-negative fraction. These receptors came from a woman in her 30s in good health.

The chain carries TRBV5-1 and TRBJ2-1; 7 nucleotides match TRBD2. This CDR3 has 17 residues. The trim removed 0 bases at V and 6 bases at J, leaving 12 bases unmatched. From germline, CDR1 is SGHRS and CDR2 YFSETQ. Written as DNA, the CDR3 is TGCGCCAGCAGCTTGGCAGGCGGGCGGGAGAGGCGCAATGAGCAGTTCTTC. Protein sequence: CASSLAGGRERRNEQFF.

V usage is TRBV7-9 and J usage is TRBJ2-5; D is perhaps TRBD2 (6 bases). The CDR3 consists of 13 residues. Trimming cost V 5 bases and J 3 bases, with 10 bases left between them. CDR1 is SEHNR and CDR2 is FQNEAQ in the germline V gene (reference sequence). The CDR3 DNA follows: TGTGCCAGCAGCCTCGTAGCGGAAGAGACCCAGTACTTC. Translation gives CASSLVAEETQYF.

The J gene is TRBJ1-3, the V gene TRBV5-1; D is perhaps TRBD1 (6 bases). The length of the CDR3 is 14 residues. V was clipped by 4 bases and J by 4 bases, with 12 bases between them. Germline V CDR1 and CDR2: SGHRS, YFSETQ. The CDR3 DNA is TGCGCCAGCAGCGGGGGCCACGAGGGAAACACCATATATTTT. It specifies CASSGGHEGNTIYF.

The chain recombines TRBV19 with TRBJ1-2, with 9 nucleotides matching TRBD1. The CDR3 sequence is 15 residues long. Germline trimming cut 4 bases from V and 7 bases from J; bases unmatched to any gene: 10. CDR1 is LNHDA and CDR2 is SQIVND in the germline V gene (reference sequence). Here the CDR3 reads CASSTSRTGDRGYTF. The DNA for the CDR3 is TGTGCCAGTAGTACCTCGCGGACAGGGGACCGTGGCTACACCTTC.